The TCR beta chain described here comes from a study of cytomegalovirus exposure and HLA in healthy donors. General study findings and limits: Investigators reported under 200 TCR beta chains as tied to cytomegalovirus.

The PCR had 60 Vbeta and 13 Jbeta primers. Profiled with immunoSEQ multiplex PCR; TCRdb holds only in-frame clones, not every one. This table has 100,000 to 120,000 clones, approximately 67% appearing once. Comments on this clone: Antigen unknown.

Sample: PBMCs. This receptor was taken from a man aged 18 to 35 in good health and CMV-seropositive.

CDR3 amino acids: CASSRGQLIGYTF. The CDR3 bases are TGTGCCAGTAGTCGCGGACAGCTAATTGGCTACACCTTC. The chain combines TRBV19 with TRBJ1-2, with D maybe TRBD1 (6 bases). CDR3 size: 13 residues. Trimming took 5 bases from V and 7 from J, leaving 14 bases between them. Germline CDR1 and CDR2: LNHDA and SQIVND (reference sequence). Supplemented by reference TRBV19 and TRBJ1-2, the full variable domain reads DGGITQSPKYLFRKEGQNVTLSCEQNLNHDAMYWYRQDPGQGLRLIYYSQIVNDFQKGDIAEGYSVSREKKESFPLTVTSAQKNPTAFYLCASSRGQLIGYTFGSGTRLTVV.